Below, 12 T cell receptor beta chains from the same sample are listed, as sequenced in a study of shared clonotypes between healthy human individuals. The table came from immunoSEQ multiplex PCR; TCRdb's copy has only in-frame clones and leaves some out. The table records about 1,500,000 clones, about 96% of them present only once. Sequencing was carried out using naive CD4+ T cells sorted from blood. Subset noted: CD45RA+ positively selected. These receptors were taken from a man in his thirties or forties in good health.

The V gene is TRBV5-5, the J gene TRBJ2-3, with D unresolved. There are 16 residues in the CDR3. Germline V gives CDR1 SGHKS, CDR2 YYEKEE (reference sequence). Trimming removed 0 bases at V and 0 bases at J, with 11 bases between. CDR3 nucleotides: TGTGCCAGCAGCTTGGGGCGACGAGGTAGCACAGATACGCAGTATTTT. Protein: CASSLGRRGSTDTQYF.

The chain is built from TRBV29-1 and TRBJ1-1; possibly TRBD1 for D (5 bases). V lost 7 bases to trimming and J lost 3 bases, with 15 bases between them. The CDR3 extends over 13 amino acids. The V gene's germline CDR1 is SQVTM and CDR2 ANQGSEA. The CDR3 DNA is TGCAGCGCGGGGACGGGGGGATACACTGAAGCTTTCTTT. Its translation: CSAGTGGYTEAFF.

The chain joins TRBV11-2 to TRBJ2-1, with TRBD2 matching 7 bases. With 2 bases clipped from V and 4 bases from J, the junction kept 14 bases outside the gene matches. The CDR3 is made up of 18 amino acids. Germline-derived CDR1 and CDR2 are SGHAT and FQNNGV. CDR3 DNA sequence: TGTGCCAGCAGCTTATTCCTAGCGGACCCGTCCCAATACAATGAGCAGTTCTTC. Translated: CASSLFLADPSQYNEQFF.

This clone was observed a single time. The chain joins TRBV28 to TRBJ1-2; D call uncertain. Germline loops: CDR1 MDHEN, CDR2 SYDVKM. This CDR3 has 12 amino acids. V was cut by 5 bases and J by 9 bases, with 13 bases left in between. Here the CDR3 DNA reads TGTGCCAGCAGTAGTCGGAGGGAGCGCTACACCTTC. Encoded protein: CASSSRRERYTF.

In DNA form, the CDR3 reads TGCGCCAGCAGCCATGGGACAGGGTTATACAATGAGCAGTTCTTC. Translated, it gives CASSHGTGLYNEQFF. This chain uses TRBV5-1 with TRBJ2-1; TRBD1 matches 9 bases. CDR1 is SGHRS and CDR2 is YFSETQ in the germline V gene. The V segment lost 4 bases and the J segment 4 bases; nucleotides outside the gene matches: 6. The CDR3 is 15 residues long. Filled out from reference TRBV5-1 and TRBJ2-1, the complete variable domain reads KAGVTQTPRYLIKTRGQQVTLSCSPISGHRSVSWYQQTPGQGLQFLFEYFSETQRNKGNFPGRFSGRQFSNSRSEMNVSTLELGDSALYLCASSHGTGLYNEQFFGPGTRLTVL.

J is TRBJ2-2 and V is TRBV11-1, with TRBD2 identical over 14 bases. Trimming took 6 bases from V and 6 from J; bases not matched to a gene: 3. The CDR3 length is 15 residues. From germline, CDR1 is SGHAT and CDR2 FQDESV (reference sequence). CDR3 DNA: TGTGCCAGCAGGATGACTAGCGGGAGGGCCGGGGAGCTGTTTTTT. It encodes CASRMTSGRAGELFF. Full variable domain (remainder filled in from reference TRBV11-1 and TRBJ2-2): EAEVAQSPRYKITEKSQAVAFWCDPISGHATLYWYRQILGQGPELLVQFQDESVVDDSQLPKDRFSAERLKGVDSTLKIQPAELGDSAMYLCASRMTSGRAGELFFGEGSRLTVL.

This rearrangement joins TRBV7-9 to TRBJ1-5; possibly TRBD1 for D (6 bases). V lost 4 bases to trimming and J lost 1 base, with 11 bases between them. The CDR3 is 15 amino acids. Germline V gene lookup returns CDR1 SEHNR and CDR2 FQNEAQ (reference sequence). CDR3 DNA sequence: TGTGCCAGCAGCTCCGGACAGCGGAGCAATCAGCCCCAGCATTTT. Its translation is CASSSGQRSNQPQHF.

The CDR3 loop reads CASSLLRGTGPSYEQYF. The DNA of the CDR3 is TGTGCCAGCAGCTTATTGCGCGGGACAGGGCCTTCCTACGAGCAGTACTTC. The rearrangement uses TRBV5-4 and TRBJ2-7; 9 bases fit TRBD1. Germline V gene data show CDR1 as SGHNT and CDR2 as YYREEE (reference sequence). The CDR3 has 17 amino acids. The V segment lost 2 bases and the J segment 1 base; nucleotides outside the gene matches: 10. Using reference TRBV5-4 and TRBJ2-7 for the parts outside the CDR3, the full variable domain is ETGVTQSPTHLIKTRGQQVTLRCSSQSGHNTVSWYQQALGQGPQFIFQYYREEENGRGNFPPRFSGLQFPNYSSELNVNALELDDSALYLCASSLLRGTGPSYEQYFGPGTRLTVT.

The chain joins TRBV6-5 to TRBJ2-2; D gene ambiguous. Trimming cost V 2 bases and J 0 bases, with 10 bases left between them. The CDR3 is 16 residues long. Germline V gene lookup returns CDR1 MNHEY and CDR2 SVGAGI. The chain's CDR3 is CASSYVRTANTGELFF. DNA for the CDR3: TGTGCCAGCAGTTACGTGCGGACCGCGAACACCGGGGAGCTGTTTTTT.

A word on this clone: Other DNA sequences in the sample encode the same CDR3. The gene calls are TRBV5-1 and TRBJ2-3, with 7 bases identical to TRBD1. V lost 2 bases and J lost 3; bases outside the gene matches: 3. This CDR3 contains 14 residues. Germline CDR1 and CDR2: SGHRS and YFSETQ. In nucleotides, the CDR3 is TGCGCCAGCAGCTTTGACAGGGCAACAGATACGCAGTATTTT. Translating it yields CASSFDRATDTQYF. The entire variable domain, with the rest obtained from reference TRBV5-1 and TRBJ2-3, is as follows: KAGVTQTPRYLIKTRGQQVTLSCSPISGHRSVSWYQQTPGQGLQFLFEYFSETQRNKGNFPGRFSGRQFSNSRSEMNVSTLELGDSALYLCASSFDRATDTQYFGPGTRLTVL.

The chain carries TRBV30 and TRBJ1-1; D is unclear. V lost 2 bases and J 1 base, leaving 11 bases between the germline ends. Germline CDR1 and CDR2: GTSNPN and SVGIG (reference sequence). The CDR3 runs 14 residues. CDR3 nucleotides: TGTGCCTGGAGTCCCGACGGAACGAACACTGAAGCTTTCTTT. Its protein product is CAWSPDGTNTEAFF.

J is TRBJ1-1 and V is TRBV18; D remains ambiguous. The CDR3 length is 12 residues. CDR1 and CDR2 from the germline V gene are KGHSH and LQKENI. Trimming pared 2 bases from V and 9 bases from J, leaving 10 bases between. The CDR3 loop is CASSPKNPKAFF. DNA for the CDR3: TGTGCCAGCTCACCAAAAAATCCAAAAGCTTTCTTT.